These 5 T cell receptor beta chains originate from one sample sequenced in a study of early T cells in non-severe SARS-CoV-2 infection (dated by TCRdb to the early 2020s). The method behind the library was 5' RACE. The sample was run on a NextSeq 500. TCRdb redid the processing of the public reads, applying fastp at Q25 and MiXCR, and retained in-frame beta chains. One record per CDR3 amino acid sequence lists the most common genes and DNA. This sample lists about 39,000 distinct CDR3 sequences; approximately 4% were detected once. The top ten hold around 2.9% of the sample. The sample taken for sequencing was whole blood. The source of these receptors is an adult who was a healthcare worker with PCR-confirmed SARS-CoV-2 infection or an uninfected control (not recorded which).

In its sample, this clonotype was seen a few times. The chain joins TRBV19 to TRBJ1-3; 7 nucleotides line up with TRBD1. V lost 5 bases, J lost 0 bases, and 7 bases stayed unmatched. This CDR3 region has 16 residues. Germline V CDR1 and CDR2: LNHDA, SQIVND (reference sequence). CDR3 DNA sequence: TGTGCCAGTAGTTTTCGACAGGGAAGCTCTGGAAACACCATATATTTT. It is translated as CASSFRQGSSGNTIYF.

This clonotype was seen repeatedly, ten times or more. V and J are TRBV5-1 and TRBJ2-1; no reliable D call. The CDR3 sequence is 17 residues long. CDR1 is SGHRS and CDR2 is YFSETQ in the germline V gene. V lost 3 bases to trimming and J lost 0 bases, with 16 bases between them. CDR3 sequence: CASSYYPSRSSYNEQFF. The CDR3 DNA reads TGCGCCAGCAGCTACTATCCGAGTCGGAGCTCCTACAATGAGCAGTTCTTC.

The table lists this clonotype with many counts. The chain employs TRBV12-3 or TRBV12-4 and TRBJ1-2, with TRBD1 identical over 7 bases. Losses at the gene ends were 6 bases for V and 4 bases for J; bases not matched to a gene: 5. This CDR3 region has 13 residues. CDR3 amino acids: CASSLRGFYGYTF. DNA for the CDR3: TGTGCCAGCAGCCTCAGGGGGTTCTATGGCTACACCTTC.

This clonotype was counted a few times. The J gene is TRBJ2-1, the V gene TRBV7-8; 7 nucleotides line up with TRBD1. The CDR3 runs 15 residues. J lost 1 base, V lost 3 bases, and 3 bases had no gene match. Germline values: CDR1 SGHVS, CDR2 FQNEAQ. The CDR3 DNA is TGTGCCAGCAGCTTCCGGGACAGTTCCTACAATGAGCAGTTCTTC. This encodes CASSFRDSSYNEQFF.

This clonotype was picked up many times. The J gene is TRBJ2-2, the V gene TRBV5-1, with 9 bases that match TRBD1. The junction had 3 bases not matched to a gene; V was cut back by 0 bases and J by 6 bases. CDR1 and CDR2 (germline): SGHRS, YFSETQ. This CDR3 is 15 amino acids long. DNA for the CDR3: TGCGCCAGCAGCTTGGGACAGGGGGTTCCCGGGGAGCTGTTTTTT. This gives the protein CASSLGQGVPGELFF.